This TCR beta chain stems from a study of cytomegalovirus exposure and HLA in healthy donors. Study-level findings and limits: In a later analysis, TCR beta V- and J-gene trimming was associated with a missense DCLRE1C variant. The majority of TCR sequences were rare, yet some public TCRs appeared in many donors.

Vbeta (60) and Jbeta (13) primers were used in the PCR. Sequencing was performed with immunoSEQ multiplex PCR; in TCRdb, only in-frame clones are kept and a portion is missing. The sample holds some 160,000 clones, just under 80% seen once. As for this clone: The antigen is not known. One end of the junction varies from germline; a read error may be responsible.

At collection, donors were nominally healthy, but unrecorded immune exposures were probable. This TCR was sampled from a woman aged 40 to 50 in good health and CMV-seropositive. The specimen was PBMCs.

CDR3 sequence: CSSSLTGTGIQPQHF. CDR3 nucleotide sequence: TGTTCCAGCAGCTTGACCGGGACAGGGATTCAGCCCCAGCATTTT. This chain uses TRBV7-9 with TRBJ1-5; 9 positions match TRBD1. The germline gives CDR1 SEHNR, CDR2 FQNEAQ (reference sequence). This CDR3 spans 15 amino acids.